This record looks at one T cell receptor beta chain sequence and its context. Its antigen remains unknown. This CDR3 is built from 15 residues. Looked up from germline, CDR1 is SGDLS and CDR2 is YYNGEE. Trimming took off 0 bases at V and 4 bases at J, with 11 bases between the two ends. The assay was immunoSEQ multiplex PCR, and TCRdb's table has in-frame clones only and misses some. The sample gives around 78,000 clones, about nine tenths of which show up once; 4.2% is in the top ten. The entry originates in a study of T cell responses to AZD1222 COVID-19 vaccine. Study background: The analysis combined second doses at about 4 or about 12 weeks.

Overall study findings and caveats: The CD4 TCRs associated with vaccination extended across spike and predominated at 160-218 and 743-854. Compared with day 0, the breadth and depth of the Spike-specific TCR repertoire rose significantly after two doses of AZD1222. Possibly, clonal diversity was underestimated; donors were largely white British and included more females.

The V call is TRBV9, the J call TRBJ1-3, with D possibly being TRBD1 (6 bases). The receptor comes from an adult in good health. The sample was peripheral blood, taken on day 0 of AZD1222 vaccination. Written as DNA, the CDR3 is TGTGCCAGCAGCGTAGCAACAGGGCAAGGAAACACCATATATTTT. Its translation: CASSVATGQGNTIYF.